The entry below describes one TCR beta chain. Its antigen is unknown. As for treatment: some 19 received Ad26.COV2.S at low or high dose, single or two shots; 5 received placebo; per-sample allocation not given. The investigators took samples on day 63 after the first vaccine or placebo injection. An Ad26 vector expressing Wuhan-strain SARS-CoV-2 spike constituted the vaccine. This sample was included in a study of Ad26.COV2.S vaccination and SARS-CoV-2 variants. Study context: In the study, Ad26.COV2.S was injected intramuscularly once, or twice 56 days apart. Notes on the study in general: Those who received vaccine or placebo ended up with similar non-spike TCR breadth.

The method was immunoSEQ multiplex PCR; TCRdb's version includes in-frame clones alone and lacks a portion of them. The sample consists of a few hundred thousand clones, approximately 87% of them appearing once. CDR3 size: 17 residues. J gave up 2 bases and V 0 bases, and 7 bases lay outside the gene matches. Per the germline V gene, CDR1 is LNHDA and CDR2 is SQIVND (reference sequence). This rearrangement joins TRBV19 to TRBJ1-1, with 9 bases that match TRBD1. Sequencing was performed on peripheral blood, taken in a trial of Ad26.COV2.S vaccine versus placebo. This sequence originates from a person between 18 and 60 years old who received the Ad26.COV2.S COVID-19 vaccine or a placebo. The CDR3 region has the DNA TGTGCCAGTAGTATAGATCTACAGGGGGCCCCTAACACTGAAGCTTTCTTT. This gives the protein CASSIDLQGAPNTEAFF.